This TCR beta chain came from a study of shared clonotypes between healthy human individuals. Study-wide results and limits: Compared with memory subsets, naive subsets generally had larger estimated richness. The study found about 5% of naive CD4 clonotypes shared across a few donors.

Repertoires were generated with immunoSEQ multiplex PCR, while TCRdb's copy carries only in-frame clones and drops some. Of roughly 1,000,000 clones in the sample, 75% to 85% were seen once. The count of this clone is one. Its cognate antigen is unknown. The V and J ends lost 4 bases and 5 bases respectively, with 20 bases between them. CDR3 length: 16 residues. Looked up from germline, CDR1 is MGHRA and CDR2 is YSYEKL. Memory CD4+ cells were the fraction left after CD45RA+ naive selection. The source of this sequence is a man aged 18 to 30 in good health. Some clones in this sample may be carry-over from other donors' samples. The chain employs TRBV4-1 and TRBJ2-5; maybe TRBD2 (7 bases). Sequenced sample: memory CD4+ T cells from PBMCs. Subset reported: CD45RA-negative fraction. DNA of the CDR3: TGCGCCAGCAGCCGCTTCGGGGGGCCCCGTGCGGAGACCCAGTACTTC. It translates to CASSRFGGPRAETQYF.